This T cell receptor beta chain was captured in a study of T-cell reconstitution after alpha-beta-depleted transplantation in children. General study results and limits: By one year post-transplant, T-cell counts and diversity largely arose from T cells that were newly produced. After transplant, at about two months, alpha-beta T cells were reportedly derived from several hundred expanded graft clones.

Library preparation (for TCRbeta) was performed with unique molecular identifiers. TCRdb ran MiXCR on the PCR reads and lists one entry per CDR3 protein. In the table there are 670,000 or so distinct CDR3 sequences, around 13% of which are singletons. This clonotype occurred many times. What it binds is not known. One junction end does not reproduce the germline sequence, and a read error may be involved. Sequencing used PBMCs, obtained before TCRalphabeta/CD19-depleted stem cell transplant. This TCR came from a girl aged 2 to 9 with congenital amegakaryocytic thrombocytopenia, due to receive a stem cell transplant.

In DNA, the CDR3 is TGTGCCAGCAGCTTAGCGCACAGCACAGATACGCAGTATTTT. Translated, it gives CASSLAHSTDTQYF. The J gene is TRBJ2-3, the V gene TRBV5-1; possible D gene TRBD2, 5 bases. In germline, CDR1 is SGHRS, CDR2 YFSETQ. The CDR3 loop spans 14 amino acids.